The rows below give T cell receptor beta chains drawn from one sample of a study of neoadjuvant nivolumab and ipilimumab in lung cancer. The assay was immunoSEQ multiplex PCR, and TCRdb's table has in-frame clones only and misses some. This sample carries 30,000 or so clones, 80% to 95% of them seen once, and the ten largest clones take approximately 2%. Sequenced here: peripheral blood, sampled after neoadjuvant nivolumab, alone or with ipilimumab, at or shortly before surgery. The receptors stem from an adult with non-small cell lung cancer. CDR3s include the opening cysteine and the closing phenylalanine or tryptophan. The D gene is left open where the match is weak. Clone size, where shown, is once, few, many, or a class for clones that have expanded.

J: TRBJ2-7; D: -; V: TRBV7-8; size: -; DNA: TGTGCCAGCAGCTTAGCGACCTACGAGCAGTACTTC; CDR3: CASSLATYEQYF
J: TRBJ2-4; D: TRBD2; V: TRBV6-1; size: -; DNA: TGTGCCAGCAGTCCCGGGACTAGCGAAAACATTCAGTACTTC; CDR3: CASSPGTSENIQYF
J: TRBJ2-7; D: TRBD2; V: TRBV9; size: -; DNA: TGTGCCAGCAGCCCCGGGAGGGGCTATAGTGAGTACGAGCAGTACTTC; CDR3: CASSPGRGYSEYEQYF
J: TRBJ1-1; D: -; V: TRBV7-9; size: -; DNA: TGTGCCAGCAGCTTAGCGGAGGGGTCGAACACTGAAGCTTTCTTT; CDR3: CASSLAEGSNTEAFF
J: TRBJ1-2; D: -; V: TRBV7-9; size: -; DNA: TGTGCCAGCAGCTTAGGCAGCGACTATGGCTACACCTTC; CDR3: CASSLGSDYGYTF
J: TRBJ2-2; D: TRBD2; V: TRBV11-1; size: -; DNA: TGTGCCAGCAGCTTAGAGGCGGGGGCGAACACCGGGGAGCTGTTTTTT; CDR3: CASSLEAGANTGELFF
J: TRBJ1-2; D: -; V: TRBV7-9; size: -; DNA: TGTGCCAGCAGCACACAACTCGGCTATGGCTACACCTTC; CDR3: CASSTQLGYGYTF
J: TRBJ1-2; D: -; V: TRBV28; size: -; DNA: TGTGCCAGCCTCGATAGGCCCTATGGCTACACCTTC; CDR3: CASLDRPYGYTF
J: TRBJ2-2; D: TRBD2; V: TRBV27; size: -; DNA: TGTGCCAGCAGCCCCACTAGCGCGAGCACCGGGGAGCTGTTTTTT; CDR3: CASSPTSASTGELFF
J: TRBJ2-1; D: TRBD2; V: TRBV5-1; size: -; DNA: TGCGCCAGCAGCTTGGGGCTAGCGGAGAATGAGCAGTTCTTC; CDR3: CASSLGLAENEQFF
J: TRBJ1-5; D: -; V: TRBV4-1; size: -; DNA: TGCGCCAGCAGCCAGGGCGTGGGCCCTCAGCCCCAGCATTTT; CDR3: CASSQGVGPQPQHF
J: TRBJ1-4; D: -; V: TRBV5-6; size: -; DNA: TGTGCCAGCAGCCTTCCCGAAGGGTCTAATGAAAAACTGTTTTTT; CDR3: CASSLPEGSNEKLFF
J: TRBJ2-7; D: TRBD1; V: TRBV7-9; size: -; DNA: TGTGCCAGCAGCTTAGCGCGCGGGACAGGTTACGAGCAGTACTTC; CDR3: CASSLARGTGYEQYF
J: TRBJ1-1; D: -; V: TRBV6-1; size: -; DNA: TGTGCCAGCAGTCTACAGGGTTGGACTGAAGCTTTCTTT; CDR3: CASSLQGWTEAFF
J: TRBJ2-5; D: -; V: TRBV5-4; size: -; DNA: TGTGCCAGCAGCTTGCACGGTGCGGAGACCCAGTACTTC; CDR3: CASSLHGAETQYF
J: TRBJ2-6; D: -; V: TRBV6-5; size: -; DNA: TGTGCCAGCAAACTGGGCTCTGGGGCCAACGTCCTGACTTTC; CDR3: CASKLGSGANVLTF
J: TRBJ2-5; D: -; V: TRBV11-2; size: once; DNA: TGTGCCAGCAGCCCGACAAGCCAAGAGACCCAGTACTTC; CDR3: CASSPTSQETQYF
J: TRBJ2-7; D: -; V: TRBV7-2; size: -; DNA: TGTGCCAGCAGCTTAATTGGAGAGGTGAACTACGAGCAGTACTTC; CDR3: CASSLIGEVNYEQYF
J: TRBJ1-3; D: -; V: TRBV7-8; size: -; DNA: TGTGCCAGCAGCTTAGAGCTTGCCGGGTCATCTGGAAACACCATATATTTT; CDR3: CASSLELAGSSGNTIYF
J: TRBJ2-5; D: TRBD2; V: TRBV7-2; size: -; DNA: TGTGCCAGCAGCAGACGACTAGCGGGAGAAGAGACCCAGTACTTC; CDR3: CASSRRLAGEETQYF
J: TRBJ2-1; D: -; V: TRBV7-2; size: -; DNA: TGTGCCAGCAGCTTTCGAGGGCCGGGGAATGAGCAGTTCTTC; CDR3: CASSFRGPGNEQFF
J: TRBJ2-2; D: TRBD1; V: TRBV7-6; size: -; DNA: TGTGCCAGCAGCCTCCCCGGACAGGGCGGCGGGGAGCTGTTTTTT; CDR3: CASSLPGQGGGELFF
J: TRBJ2-5; D: -; V: TRBV6-6; size: -; DNA: TGTGCCAGCAGTTATGGGTCGAGAGGGGAGACCCAGTACTTC; CDR3: CASSYGSRGETQYF
J: TRBJ2-2; D: TRBD2; V: TRBV5-1; size: -; DNA: TGCGCCAGCAGCTTTGGCCTAGCGGGGTGGACGAACACCGGGGAGCTGTTTTTT; CDR3: CASSFGLAGWTNTGELFF
J: TRBJ2-7; D: -; V: TRBV27; size: once; DNA: TGTGCCAGCAGTCAAACGCCAGGACAGCTCTCCTACGAGCAGTACTTC; CDR3: CASSQTPGQLSYEQYF
J: TRBJ2-5; D: -; V: TRBV19; size: -; DNA: TGTGCCAGTAGTTCAAACACCCGAGGAGAGACCCAGTACTTC; CDR3: CASSSNTRGETQYF
J: TRBJ2-5; D: -; V: TRBV5-1; size: -; DNA: TGCGCCAGCAGCTTGGGGCCCTCCGAGACCCAGTACTTC; CDR3: CASSLGPSETQYF
J: TRBJ2-7; D: -; V: TRBV5-4; size: -; DNA: TGTGCCAGCAGCCCGGCCTACTCCTACGAGCAGTACTTC; CDR3: CASSPAYSYEQYF
J: TRBJ2-1; D: -; V: TRBV5-1; size: -; DNA: TGCGCCAGCAGCTCCGGACAACCGGGCCACCAATACTACAATGAGCAGTTCTTC; CDR3: CASSSGQPGHQYYNEQFF
J: TRBJ2-1; D: -; V: TRBV5-4; size: -; DNA: TGTGCCAGCAGCTTGGACAGATACAATGAGCAGTTCTTC; CDR3: CASSLDRYNEQFF
J: TRBJ2-3; D: TRBD2; V: TRBV29-1; size: few; DNA: TGCAGCGTTCGGACTAGCGGGAGAAGCACAGATACGCAGTATTTT; CDR3: CSVRTSGRSTDTQYF
J: TRBJ2-3; D: -; V: TRBV5-4; size: -; DNA: TGTGCCAGCAGCTTGGGAAGTAGCACAGATACGCAGTATTTT; CDR3: CASSLGSSTDTQYF
J: TRBJ2-1; D: TRBD2; V: TRBV2; size: -; DNA: TGTGCCAGCAGACTAGCGGGATACAATGAGCAGTTCTTC; CDR3: CASRLAGYNEQFF